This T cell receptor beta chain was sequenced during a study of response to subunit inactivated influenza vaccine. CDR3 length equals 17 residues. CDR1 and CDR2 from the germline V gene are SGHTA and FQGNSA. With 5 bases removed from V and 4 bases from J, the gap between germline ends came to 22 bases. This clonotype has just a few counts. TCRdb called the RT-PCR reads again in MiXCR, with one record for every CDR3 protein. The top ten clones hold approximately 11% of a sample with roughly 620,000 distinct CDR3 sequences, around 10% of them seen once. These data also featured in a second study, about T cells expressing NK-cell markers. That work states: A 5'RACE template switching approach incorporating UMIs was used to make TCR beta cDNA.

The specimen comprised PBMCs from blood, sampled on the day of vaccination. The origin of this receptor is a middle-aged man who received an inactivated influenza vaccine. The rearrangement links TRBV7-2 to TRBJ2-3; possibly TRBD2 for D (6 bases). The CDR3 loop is CASSLTFYGSGADTQYF. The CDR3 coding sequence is TGTGCCAGCAGCCTTACCTTCTACGGGAGTGGTGCAGATACGCAGTATTTT.